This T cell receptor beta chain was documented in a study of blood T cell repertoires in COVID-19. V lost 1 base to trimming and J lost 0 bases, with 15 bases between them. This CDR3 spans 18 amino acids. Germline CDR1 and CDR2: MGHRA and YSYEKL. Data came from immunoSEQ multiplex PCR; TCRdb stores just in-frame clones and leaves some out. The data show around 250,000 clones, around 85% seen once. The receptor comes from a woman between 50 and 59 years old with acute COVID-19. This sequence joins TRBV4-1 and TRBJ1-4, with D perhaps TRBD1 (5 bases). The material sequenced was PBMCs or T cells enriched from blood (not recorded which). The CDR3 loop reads CASSQVTQGLATNEKLFF. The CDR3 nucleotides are TGCGCCAGCAGCCAAGTTACGCAGGGACTTGCAACTAATGAAAAACTGTTTTTT.